The 4 T cell receptor beta chains listed next were all sequenced from one sample in a study of blood T cell repertoires in COVID-19. Sequencing was performed with immunoSEQ multiplex PCR; in TCRdb, only in-frame clones are kept and a portion is missing. Here the sample spans about 74,000 clones, approximately 84% being singletons. Source material: peripheral blood. These receptors were taken from a man aged 70 or older with acute or convalescent COVID-19.

The chain employs TRBV2 and TRBJ1-1, with a tentative D call TRBD1 (5 bases). The CDR3 has 13 residues. Germline V CDR1 and CDR2: SNHLY, FYNNEI. The ends were cut back, 5 bases at V and 1 base at J, with 8 bases in the middle. The CDR3 region has the DNA TGTGCCAGCAGTTCTACAGGGAACACTGAAGCTTTCTTT. It codes for CASSSTGNTEAFF.

This rearrangement joins TRBV7-3 to TRBJ1-1; D is undetermined. The CDR3 is made up of 15 amino acids. The ends were cut back, 1 base at V and 4 bases at J, with 13 bases in the middle. Germline V CDR1 and CDR2: SGHTA, FQGTGA. Here the CDR3 reads CASSLIVLGSTEAFF. DNA of the CDR3: TGTGCCAGCAGCTTAATAGTTCTGGGGAGCACTGAAGCTTTCTTT.

This chain links TRBV20-1 with TRBJ2-3, with D perhaps TRBD2 (6 bases). Germline V gene lookup returns CDR1 DFQATT and CDR2 SNEGSKA (reference sequence). Trimming stripped 3 bases from V and 3 bases from J, with 13 bases between. This CDR3 has 14 residues. CDR3 amino acids: CSASAFGRTDTQYF. The CDR3 bases are TGCAGTGCTAGTGCCTTCGGGAGAACAGATACGCAGTATTTT.

The CDR3 DNA is TGTGCCTGGAGTGGTCGGACATACGAGCAGTACTTC. As protein: CAWSGRTYEQYF. The rearrangement joins TRBV30 to TRBJ2-7, with D possibly TRBD1 on 5 matching bases. CDR3 length: 12 residues. The germline V and J ends were trimmed by 1 base and 4 bases, with 8 bases remaining between them. CDR1 and CDR2 (germline): GTSNPN, SVGIG (reference sequence).